These T cell receptor beta chains were read from a single sample in a study of CD8 T cells in Susac syndrome. TCRdb reprocessed the immunoSEQ multiplex PCR reads via MiXCR and lists one record per CDR3 protein. The sample has 130,000 to 150,000 distinct CDR3 sequences, about 93% seen once. Material for sequencing was CD8+ T cells from PBMCs. The receptors come from a human donor in good health. Each CDR3 is given with its conserved first and last residue. The order of the fields is clone size, D gene, V gene, J gene, CDR3 protein, CDR3 DNA. A D gene is named only where the DNA matches it firmly. Clone size appears in some rows only: once, few, many, or a class for an expanded clone.

.,.,TRBV27,TRBJ1-2,CASSNRNFYGYTF,TGTGCCAGCAGTAACAGGAATTTCTATGGCTACACCTTC
.,TRBD1,TRBV29-1,TRBJ2-7,CSASSGQSYEQYF,TGCAGCGCTAGCTCGGGACAGAGCTACGAGCAGTACTTC
.,.,TRBV15,TRBJ2-7,CATSREGLGEQYF,TGTGCCACCAGCAGAGAAGGGCTAGGCGAGCAGTACTTC
.,.,TRBV19,TRBJ2-1,CASSGADRSRGYEQFF,TGTGCCAGTAGCGGGGCTGACAGGTCGCGGGGCTATGAGCAGTTCTTC
.,TRBD1,TRBV27,TRBJ1-2,CATRRDRDLGYTF,TGTGCCACCCGACGGGACAGGGATCTTGGCTACACCTTC
once,.,TRBV21-1,TRBJ2-7,CASSKLRLAESYEQYF,TGTGCCAGCAGCAAGCTCAGGCTAGCGGAGTCCTACGAGCAGTACTTC
.,.,TRBV7-9,TRBJ2-1,CASSSTMSNEQFF,TGTGCCAGCAGCTCCACAATGAGCAATGAGCAGTTCTTC
.,TRBD1,TRBV27,TRBJ2-2,CASSSGGPGELFF,TGTGCCAGCAGTTCAGGGGGTCCCGGGGAGCTGTTTTTT
.,TRBD1,TRBV2,TRBJ1-2,CASRWTGTNYGYTF,TGTGCCAGCAGGTGGACAGGGACTAACTATGGCTACACCTTC
.,.,TRBV5-1,TRBJ1-1,CASSPPNTEAFF,TGCGCCAGCAGCCCGCCGAACACTGAAGCTTTCTTT
.,.,TRBV15,TRBJ1-4,CATSTIMDATNEKLFF,TGTGCCACCAGCACAATCATGGACGCAACTAATGAAAAACTGTTTTTT
.,.,TRBV27,TRBJ2-5,CASGSFQETQYF,TGTGCCAGCGGATCGTTCCAAGAGACCCAGTACTTC
.,.,TRBV24-1,TRBJ2-1,CATSDWGGGPAYNEQFF,TGTGCCACCAGTGATTGGGGCGGGGGCCCCGCCTACAATGAGCAGTTCTTC
.,TRBD1,TRBV11-2,TRBJ1-1,CASSLEGTGVNTEAFF,TGTGCCAGCAGCTTAGAAGGGACAGGCGTTAACACTGAAGCTTTCTTT
few,.,TRBV27,TRBJ2-2,CASSLGATGELFF,TGTGCCAGCAGTTTGGGGGCGACCGGGGAGCTGTTTTTT
.,.,TRBV5-1,TRBJ1-1,CASSLTVGIAKGSAEAFF,TGCGCCAGCAGCTTAACGGTCGGGATTGCGAAGGGGAGCGCTGAAGCTTTCTTT
.,.,TRBV9,TRBJ2-6,CASSVVSGAGANVLTF,TGTGCCAGCAGCGTAGTGTCAGGAGCTGGGGCCAACGTCCTGACTTTC
.,.,TRBV28,TRBJ1-5,CASSFGHFAGGFNQPQHF,TGTGCCAGCAGTTTCGGTCATTTCGCGGGGGGGTTCAATCAGCCCCAGCATTTT
.,.,TRBV28,TRBJ2-7,CASTPLRGRQYF,TGTGCCAGCACTCCCCTTCGGGGCAGACAGTACTTC
.,.,TRBV4-3,TRBJ2-4,CASSQEGGDYIQYF,TGCGCCAGCAGCCAAGAAGGGGGGGACTACATTCAGTACTTC